This TCR beta chain was sequenced in a study of graft-versus-host responses after intestinal transplantation (dated by TCRdb to the early 2020s). Regarding the research as a whole: The transplants that recipients got were multivisceral, liver-intestinal, or isolated intestinal. A cohort of about 26 intestinal transplant recipients, including one retransplant, was enrolled, and a few patients lacking pretransplant specimens were excluded. Every recipient was given anti-thymocyte globulin induction, then maintenance tacrolimus and steroids for about three years. Samples from a few later patients were sequenced in-house on an Illumina MiSeq with MiXCR processing rather than by the commercial service. After intestinal transplantation, graft-versus-host and host-versus-graft alloreactive T cell clones in the graft, circulation and bone marrow were tracked using bulk TCR-beta CDR3 sequencing. Donor T cell macrochimerism was defined as a peak of at least 4% donor T cells among recipient peripheral blood mononuclear cells. To identify alloreactive clones, pre-transplant mixed lymphocyte reaction products were sequenced and compared with unstimulated pre-transplant donor and recipient T cells.

Library creation used the immunoSEQ multiplex PCR assay. High-throughput TCR-beta CDR3 sequencing of genomic DNA from most patients was performed by Adaptive Biotechnologies. For the original study's pipeline: Adaptive's ImmunoSEQ software was the source of the TCR sequencing data for about 17 patients, while three other patients were processed with MiXCR and VDJtools. CDR3 nucleotide sequences shared by donor and recipient were removed because the origin of these sequences could not be assigned. At least 2-fold expansion over unstimulated cells and a minimum CFSE-low frequency of 0.002% (template counts) or 0.001% (read counts) were required for clones to be classified as alloreactive. A clone was considered mappable if detected in the sequenced pre-transplant spleen, lymph node, or MLR CFSE-low populations of the donor or recipient. Cumulative frequency of alloreactive clones was calculated as a percentage of all sequences weighted by copy number. Sourced from immuneACCESS, this table was stored by TCRdb with only in-frame sequences that have V and J called. A share of the clones is absent; for the studies checked, an unresolved V gene accounts for under half, and the remainder has no known explanation. The V and J calls and the clone size are those of that table, but D and trimming were determined from the DNA. This sample lists over 9,500 clones; over 90% were detected once. The leading ten clones occupy roughly 2% of the sample.

Blood samples were collected up to 4 times in the first month after transplant and then at least monthly when available. The CDR3 numbers 14 residues from cysteine through phenylalanine. Just CDR3 DNA is preserved here, 42 bases in frame from base 1. CDR1 and CDR2 are read off the germline V gene as MGHRA and YSYEKL. Trimming costs V 2 bases and J 1 base, and their ends lie 7 bases apart. General study outcomes and caveats: Patients with donor T cell macrochimerism had high GvH to HvG T cell clonal ratios in their allografts. GvH clones were detected in recipient bone marrow, and some appeared earlier in ileal mucosa or blood, consistent with an intestinal mucosal origin. Early after transplant, declines in HvG clones were associated with peak levels of circulating GvH clones. The conclusions were limited by the relatively low number and heterogeneity of the intestinal transplant patients.

The sample holds one count of this clone. Its antigen remains unidentified. Per-base qualities were not stored, and no clone one base away is much larger. The sequence joins TRBV4-1 to TRBJ2-3; no D gene is confidently identified. The specimen was PBMCs, collected 8 days after intestinal transplant. The clonotype was recovered from a human patient who received an intestinal transplant, so some T cells may come from the graft donor. The nucleotides read TGCGCCAGCAGCCAATCTAAGGGCACAGATACGCAGTATTTT. This translates into CASSQSKGTDTQYF.